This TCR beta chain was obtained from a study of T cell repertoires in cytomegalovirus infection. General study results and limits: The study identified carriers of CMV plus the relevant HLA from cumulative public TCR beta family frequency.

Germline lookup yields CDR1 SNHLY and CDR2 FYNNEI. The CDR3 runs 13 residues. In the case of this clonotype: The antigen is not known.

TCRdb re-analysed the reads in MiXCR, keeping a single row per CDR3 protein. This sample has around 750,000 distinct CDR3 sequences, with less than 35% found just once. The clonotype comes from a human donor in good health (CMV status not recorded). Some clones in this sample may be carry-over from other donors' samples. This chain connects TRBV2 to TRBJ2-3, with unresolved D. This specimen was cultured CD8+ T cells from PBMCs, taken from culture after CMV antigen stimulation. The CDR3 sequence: CDSGARGTDTQYF. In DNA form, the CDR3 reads TGTGACAGTGGTGCCCGGGGCACAGATACGCAGTATTTT. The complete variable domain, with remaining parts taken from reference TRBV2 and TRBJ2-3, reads EPEVTQTPSHQVTQMGQEVILRCVPISNHLYFYWYRQILGQKVEFLVSFYNNEISEKSEIFDDQFSVERPDGSNFTLKIRSTKLEDSAMYFCDSGARGTDTQYFGPGTRLTVL.